The next 29 T cell receptor beta chains were all read from a single sample in a study of blood T cell repertoires in COVID-19. Profiling relied on immunoSEQ multiplex PCR, and the TCRdb table lists in-frame clones only, not all of them. Of about 200,000 clones listed, less than 95% were seen once; the top ten hold 0.6% to 0.8%. The sample taken for sequencing was peripheral blood. The source of these receptors is a man aged 25-40 years with COVID-19, enrolled during active disease.

The V call is TRBV5-5, the J call TRBJ2-5, with D tentatively TRBD2 (6 bases). V lost 1 base and J lost 2, with 15 bases in between. The germline gives CDR1 SGHKS, CDR2 YYEKEE (reference sequence). This CDR3 is 16 amino acids long. This CDR3 reads CASSLLIWGEQETQYF. In DNA form, the CDR3 reads TGTGCCAGCAGCTTGTTGATCTGGGGGGAACAAGAGACCCAGTACTTC.

The rearrangement links TRBV19 to TRBJ2-1; 10 bases are shared with TRBD2. The germline gives CDR1 LNHDA, CDR2 SQIVND (reference sequence). V lost 5 bases, J lost 8 bases, and 9 bases stayed unmatched. The CDR3 loop spans 15 amino acids. The CDR3 DNA follows: TGTGCCAGTAGTCCACAGCGGGGGGGCCTGGATGAGCAGTTCTTC. This gives the protein CASSPQRGGLDEQFF.

The J gene is TRBJ1-6, the V gene TRBV6-5; 7 bases fit TRBD1. Germline trimming cut 5 bases from V and 8 bases from J; bases unmatched to any gene: 6. Looked up from germline, CDR1 is MNHEY and CDR2 is SVGAGI. There are 14 residues in the CDR3. DNA for the CDR3: TGTGCCAGCAGTCCCGGGACAGTGGATTCACCCCTCCACTTT. Its protein is CASSPGTVDSPLHF.

This clone was seen once. This sequence joins TRBV2 and TRBJ2-7, with D unclear. Germline CDR1 SNHLY, CDR2 FYNNEI. The CDR3 contains 17 residues. Trimming took 6 bases from V and 0 from J, leaving 21 bases between them. DNA of the CDR3: TGTGCCAGCAGCGACCCAAGCCAGGTAAAGGTCTCCTACGAGCAGTACTTC. Translating gives CASSDPSQVKVSYEQYF.

The chain uses TRBV19 and TRBJ1-5, with TRBD1 identical over 10 bases. Germline lookup yields CDR1 LNHDA and CDR2 SQIVND (reference sequence). CDR3 length equals 16 residues. V was pared by 2 bases and J by 4 bases, with 5 bases of the junction left unmatched. CDR3: CASSIWRDRGNQPQHF. For the CDR3, the DNA is TGTGCCAGTAGTATATGGAGGGACAGGGGAAATCAGCCCCAGCATTTT.

The chain recombines TRBV7-6 with TRBJ2-5; 9 positions agree with TRBD1. The CDR3 has 16 amino acids. Germline CDR1 reads SGHVS; CDR2 reads FNYEAQ. Losses at the gene ends were 4 bases for V and 4 bases for J; bases not matched to a gene: 10. In DNA form, the CDR3 reads TGTGCCAGCAGCTCTAAACCGGGACAGGGAGGAGAGACCCAGTACTTC. As protein: CASSSKPGQGGETQYF.

The CDR3 loop is CASSPPGQGATGELFF. DNA of the CDR3: TGTGCCAGCAGCCCGCCGGGACAGGGGGCCACCGGGGAGCTGTTTTTT. V gene TRBV9 combines with J gene TRBJ2-2; 12 positions agree with TRBD1. Germline CDR1 is SGDLS and CDR2 is YYNGEE. V was clipped by 4 bases and J by 4 bases; unmatched bases: 5. This CDR3 spans 16 amino acids.

A remark on this clone: Other nucleotide sequences from this sample produce the same CDR3. The chain joins TRBV13 to TRBJ1-2; possibly TRBD1 for D (5 bases). Between the trimmed V and J ends, which lost 0 bases and 4 bases, there was a span of 9 bases. The CDR3 has 14 residues. The germline gives CDR1 PRHDT, CDR2 FYEKMQ (reference sequence). CDR3 protein: CASSLGSGGYGYTF. The CDR3 DNA reads as TGTGCCAGCAGCTTAGGATCCGGGGGCTATGGCTACACCTTC.

This clone has just one count. The chain has TRBV27 and TRBJ1-2; 11 bases match TRBD1. CDR3 size: 16 residues. In germline, CDR1 is MNHEY, CDR2 SMNVEV (reference sequence). Losses at the gene ends were 6 bases for V and 7 bases for J; bases not matched to a gene: 13. CDR3 in DNA: TGTGCCAGCAGAAGACCGGGACAGGGGGTTAGGGGTGGCTACACCTTC. It yields the protein CASRRPGQGVRGGYTF.

The chain combines TRBV15 with TRBJ1-6, with 7 nucleotides matching TRBD1. The CDR3 runs to 15 residues. Germline V CDR1 and CDR2: LNHNV, YYDKDF (reference sequence). V gave up 1 base and J gave up 7 bases; unmatched junction bases: 4. CDR3 in amino acids: CATSRGRDSNSPLHF. CDR3 DNA sequence: TGTGCCACCAGCAGAGGCCGGGACAGCAATTCACCCCTCCACTTT.

The chain recombines TRBV19 with TRBJ2-1, with TRBD2 matching over 8 bases. The V gene's germline CDR1 is LNHDA and CDR2 SQIVND (reference sequence). J was trimmed by 7 bases and V by 10 bases; bases with no gene match: 9. There are 13 residues in the CDR3. CDR3 sequence (DNA): TGTGCCACCAAGCGGGGGATAGATAATGAGCAGTTCTTC. Encoded protein: CATKRGIDNEQFF.

This chain uses TRBV29-1 with TRBJ1-1; D gene uncertain. V was pared by 7 bases and J by 0 bases, with 15 bases between. CDR1 is SQVTM and CDR2 is ANQGSEA in the germline V gene. This CDR3 has 14 amino acids. This CDR3 is CSGALGQMNTEAFF. CDR3 DNA: TGCAGCGGGGCCCTGGGCCAGATGAACACTGAAGCTTTCTTT.

This chain uses TRBV15 with TRBJ1-2; TRBD1 aligns across 7 bases. The V segment lost 4 bases and the J segment 3 bases; nucleotides outside the gene matches: 8. The CDR3 consists of 15 residues. Germline V CDR1 and CDR2: LNHNV, YYDKDF (reference sequence). The CDR3 nucleotides are TGTGCCACCAGCAAATTAGGGGGCCGGCACTATGGCTACACCTTC. Its translation is CATSKLGGRHYGYTF.

This chain joins TRBV5-5 and TRBJ2-2, with 14 bases matching TRBD2. The CDR3 totals 18 residues. The J segment lost 7 bases and the V segment lost 0 bases, leaving 8 bases of the junction unmatched. In germline, CDR1 is SGHKS, CDR2 YYEKEE (reference sequence). The CDR3 region is CASSLVLGLAGVVGELFF. CDR3 nucleotides: TGTGCCAGCAGCTTGGTCCTGGGACTAGCGGGGGTTGTCGGGGAGCTGTTTTTT.

The chain has TRBV24-1 and TRBJ1-2, with 7 nucleotides matching TRBD1. V gave up 4 bases and J gave up 8 bases; unmatched junction bases: 3. Germline V gives CDR1 KGHDR, CDR2 SFDVKD. The CDR3 loop spans 12 amino acids. The CDR3 reads CATSDQGGGYTF. The CDR3 region has the DNA TGTGCCACCAGTGACCAGGGGGGAGGCTACACCTTC.

CDR3 region: CASSLERDTEAFF. The CDR3, as DNA: TGTGCCAGCAGCTTAGAGAGGGACACTGAAGCTTTCTTT. This chain uses TRBV7-9 with TRBJ1-1; D not resolved. The CDR3 loop spans 13 amino acids. V shed 1 base and J shed 3 bases, with 6 bases lying between them. The germline V gene encodes CDR1 SEHNR and CDR2 FQNEAQ (reference sequence).

The CDR3 is CASSRQGGGFTF. The CDR3 nucleotides read TGTGCCAGCAGCCGACAAGGGGGAGGGTTCACCTTC. The chain uses TRBV7-3 and TRBJ1-2, with a weak D call TRBD1 (6 bases). V lost 5 bases and J lost 13, with 17 bases in between. The germline CDR1 and CDR2 sequences are SGHTA and FQGTGA. CDR3 length: 12 amino acids.

This clone was seen a few times. The rearrangement joins TRBV6-5 to TRBJ1-4; TRBD1 matches at 7 bases. V shed 6 bases and J 4 bases; nucleotides not matched to a gene: 2. Germline V lookup: CDR1 MNHEY, CDR2 SVGAGI. The CDR3 is 13 amino acids. CDR3 sequence: CASRRQGNEKLFF. In DNA, the CDR3 is TGTGCCAGCAGGCGACAGGGTAATGAAAAACTGTTTTTT.

This chain joins TRBV4-1 and TRBJ1-2, with 9 bases lining up with TRBD1. In germline, CDR1 is MGHRA, CDR2 YSYEKL. The CDR3 totals 15 residues. The J segment lost 7 bases and the V segment lost 1 base, leaving 7 bases of the junction unmatched. The CDR3 DNA reads as TGCGCCAGCAGCCAAGGGGACAGGGCCGGTCGTGGCTACACCTTC. Translating it yields CASSQGDRAGRGYTF.

The chain recombines TRBV2 with TRBJ1-4; unclear D gene. Trimming removed 6 bases at V and 8 bases at J, with 16 bases between. The CDR3 is 14 amino acids. Germline CDR1 and CDR2: SNHLY and FYNNEI. The CDR3: CASSPRELREKLFF. The CDR3 bases are TGTGCCAGCAGCCCGCGGGAGTTGAGGGAAAAACTGTTTTTT. The whole variable domain, filled in from reference TRBV2 and TRBJ1-4, reads EPEVTQTPSHQVTQMGQEVILRCVPISNHLYFYWYRQILGQKVEFLVSFYNNEISEKSEIFDDQFSVERPDGSNFTLKIRSTKLEDSAMYFCASSPRELREKLFFGSGTQLSVL.

The genes are TRBV6-6 and TRBJ1-4, with 9 bases identical to TRBD1. The CDR3 spans 16 residues. J gave up 6 bases and V 6 bases, and 11 bases lay outside the gene matches. The germline V gene has CDR1 MNHNY and CDR2 SVGAGI (reference sequence). CDR3 sequence reads: CASRFIPGQGHEKLFF. The CDR3 DNA is TGTGCCAGCAGGTTCATACCGGGACAGGGTCATGAAAAACTGTTTTTT.

The chain combines TRBV14 with TRBJ2-3; 9 bases agree with TRBD1. V was pared by 3 bases and J by 4 bases, with 17 bases of the junction left unmatched. Looked up from germline, CDR1 is SGHDN and CDR2 is FVKESK. This CDR3 region has 19 residues. The CDR3 sequence: CASSQLFSRDRAWADTQYF. In nucleotides, the CDR3 is TGTGCCAGCAGCCAGCTCTTCAGCCGGGACAGGGCATGGGCAGATACGCAGTATTTT.

The V gene is TRBV6-5, the J gene TRBJ1-3; D call uncertain. The ends were cut back, 5 bases at V and 3 bases at J, with 14 bases in the middle. Germline-derived CDR1 and CDR2 are MNHEY and SVGAGI. This CDR3 contains 15 residues. CDR3 nucleotide sequence: TGTGCCAGCAGTCACCGTTCCCGCGATGGAAACACCATATATTTT. Translated: CASSHRSRDGNTIYF.

CDR3 sequence (DNA): TGTGCCAGCAGTACCGGACAGGGTTCCCATGGCTACACCTTC. This encodes CASSTGQGSHGYTF. The chain recombines TRBV6-5 with TRBJ1-2; 8 bases are shared with TRBD1. This CDR3 has 14 amino acids. Trimming took 5 bases from V and 6 from J; bases not matched to a gene: 8. CDR1 is MNHEY, CDR2 SVGAGI, per germline.

The CDR3 spells CASSPGQTYEQYF. The CDR3 bases are TGTGCCAGCAGCCCGGGACAAACCTACGAGCAGTACTTC. The J gene is TRBJ2-7, the V gene TRBV6-5, with D tentatively TRBD1 (6 bases). The ends were cut back, 6 bases at V and 2 bases at J, with 11 bases in the middle. Germline CDR1 and CDR2: MNHEY and SVGAGI. The CDR3 spans 13 residues.

The rearrangement links TRBV7-9 to TRBJ1-5; D might be TRBD1 (6 bases). Germline-derived CDR1 and CDR2 are SEHNR and FQNEAQ (reference sequence). Between the trimmed V and J ends, which lost 1 base and 6 bases, there was a span of 16 bases. The CDR3 is made up of 16 amino acids. This chain's CDR3 is CASSLDGRGSSQPQHF. Here the CDR3 DNA reads TGTGCCAGCAGCTTAGACGGCAGGGGAAGTAGTCAGCCCCAGCATTTT.

J is TRBJ2-2 and V is TRBV18; 8 bases agree with TRBD2. J gave up 1 base and V 0 bases, and 1 base lay outside the gene matches. The CDR3 contains 16 residues. Germline assignment: CDR1 KGHSH and CDR2 LQKENI. CDR3 in amino acids: CASSPPSGGNTGELFF. The DNA of the CDR3 is TGTGCCAGCTCACCACCCAGCGGGGGGAACACCGGGGAGCTGTTTTTT.

This rearrangement joins TRBV27 to TRBJ1-2; D is unclear. Germline-derived CDR1 and CDR2 are MNHEY and SMNVEV (reference sequence). Trimming removed 5 bases from V and 0 bases from J, with 13 bases in between. The CDR3 is 15 amino acids. The CDR3 here is CASSATGLANYGYTF. CDR3 nucleotide sequence: TGTGCCAGCAGTGCGACGGGGTTAGCTAACTATGGCTACACCTTC.

In this sample, this clone turned up once. The rearrangement joins TRBV6-1 to TRBJ1-1; TRBD1 is a possible D gene (5 bases). Germline loops: CDR1 MNHNS, CDR2 SASEGT. V was pared by 1 base and J by 11 bases, with 17 bases between. The CDR3 sequence is 14 residues long. CDR3 nucleotide sequence: TGTGCCAGCAGTGAAGGACAGAAAGAGGCCCGGGCTTTCTTT. Its protein product is CASSEGQKEARAFF.